This TCR beta chain originates from a study of blood T cell repertoires in COVID-19. Study as a whole: COVID-19 samples collected from the United States, Italy and Spain covered acute and convalescent phases. T cells, B-cell-depleted T cells, or PBMCs supplied cDNA or gDNA.

One Seattle source followed patients from active infection through their disease course. Looked up from germline, CDR1 is SNHLY and CDR2 is FYNNEI. CDR3 size: 16 residues. V was pared by 8 bases and J by 0 bases, with 6 bases of the junction left unmatched. In the source study's methods: Reference gene primers were amplified, and this amplification served to estimate nucleated cell counts. TCRdb keeps only in-frame clones here, not all; method: immunoSEQ multiplex PCR. V and J calls and clone size are given by that table; D and trimming were obtained from the DNA. The data contain around 430,000 clones, about nine tenths of them singletons.

The source is a woman aged 45-65 years with COVID-19, enrolled during active disease. The gene calls are TRBV2 and TRBJ1-6; the match to TRBD1 covers 8 bases. What was sequenced was peripheral blood. Here the CDR3 reads CASERTGSSYNSPLHF. The DNA of the CDR3 is TGTGCCAGCGAGCGGACAGGGAGCTCCTATAATTCACCCCTCCACTTT.